This paragraph covers one T cell receptor beta chain sequence. Its antigen is not known. With 60 Vbeta and 13 Jbeta primers, the PCR was carried out. Repertoires were generated with immunoSEQ multiplex PCR, while TCRdb's copy carries only in-frame clones and drops some. The sample has roughly 190,000 clones; approximately 78% are singletons. The sample is drawn from a study of cytomegalovirus exposure and HLA in healthy donors. Study in general: Of all 400 or so donors who were genotyped, 75% to 90% belonged to the Caucasian-associated ancestry cluster.

Trimming removed 3 bases from V and 3 bases from J, with 8 bases in between. The germline CDR1 and CDR2 sequences are MDHEN and SYDVKM. This CDR3 is 13 amino acids long. Study results and limitations: In vitro testing confirmed a few CMV-associated chains as specific for CMV antigens. For most TCR beta V segments, an earlier analysis put the productive rate at about 87% or about 30% of the time. Most TCR sequences proved rare, with some public TCRs found in many donors.

Source material: PBMCs. J is TRBJ2-5 and V is TRBV28; D is ambiguous. The TCR sequence derives from a woman younger than 30 in good health and CMV-seronegative. The CDR3 nucleotides are TGTGCCAGCAGTTTGGTGTCAGAAGAGACCCAGTACTTC. Translation: CASSLVSEETQYF. The full variable domain, its missing parts supplied by reference TRBV28 and TRBJ2-5, is DVKVTQSSRYLVKRTGEKVFLECVQDMDHENMFWYRQDPGLGLRLIYFSYDVKMKEKGDIPEGYSVSREKKERFSLILESASTNQTSMYLCASSLVSEETQYFGPGTRLLVL.